The 29 T cell receptor beta chains below all came from one sample that was sequenced in a study of post-analysis software for immune sequencing data. Overall study results and limits: A handful of TRBV segments were significantly more frequent in patients than in controls. TRBV5-6, TRBV5-1 and TRBV20-1 were among these segments.

cDNA libraries for TCR beta contained unique molecular identifiers. TCRdb passed the PCR reads through MiXCR, listing each CDR3 protein once. The table includes roughly 620,000 distinct CDR3 sequences, roughly 46% detected once. Their antigens remain unidentified. The sample comprised blood. Receptors were obtained from a girl under 18 with multiple sclerosis.

The chain couples TRBV7-9 to TRBJ2-7, with D perhaps TRBD2 (6 bases). Deletions cut 5 bases from V and 2 bases from J, with 10 bases between. This CDR3 contains 13 residues. Germline V lookup: CDR1 SEHNR, CDR2 FQNEAQ (reference sequence). Here the CDR3 reads CASSRRTTYEQYF. The CDR3 nucleotides read TGTGCCAGCAGCCGACGGACTACCTACGAGCAGTACTTC. Complete variable domain (other parts from reference TRBV7-9 and TRBJ2-7): DTGVSQNPRHKITKRGQNVTFRCDPISEHNRLYWYRQTLGQGPEFLTYFQNEAQLEKSRLLSDRFSAERPKGSFSTLEIQRTEQGDSAMYLCASSRRTTYEQYFGPGTRLTVT.

The chain combines TRBV12-3 or TRBV12-4 with TRBJ2-1; 11 positions match TRBD1. Trimming cost V 8 bases and J 6 bases; bases outside gene matches: 3. This CDR3 contains 13 residues. DNA for the CDR3: TGTGCCAGCGGGACAGGGGGAAGCAATGAGCAGTTCTTC. Protein product: CASGTGGSNEQFF.

This clonotype appeared a few times. The chain is built from TRBV10-1 and TRBJ2-1; the D call may be TRBD1 or TRBD2 (5 bases each). Germline V gene data show CDR1 as WNHNN and CDR2 as SYGVQD (reference sequence). There are 15 residues in the CDR3. V was cut by 5 bases and J by 6 bases, with 17 bases left in between. CDR3 nucleotides: TGCGCCAGCAGTCTCCCCGGGGCGGAGTTCAATGAGCAGTTCTTC. It yields the protein CASSLPGAEFNEQFF.

The V and J genes are TRBV5-1 and TRBJ1-1; 7 bases are a match to TRBD1. The trim removed 2 bases at V and 1 base at J, leaving 11 bases unmatched. This CDR3 has 17 amino acids. Germline CDR1 reads SGHRS; CDR2 reads YFSETQ. CDR3 coding DNA: TGCGCCAGCAGCTTCAGGGGGGCTCAAAGAGCGAACACTGAAGCTTTCTTT. Protein product: CASSFRGAQRANTEAFF. The whole variable domain, remainder taken from reference TRBV5-1 and TRBJ1-1, is KAGVTQTPRYLIKTRGQQVTLSCSPISGHRSVSWYQQTPGQGLQFLFEYFSETQRNKGNFPGRFSGRQFSNSRSEMNVSTLELGDSALYLCASSFRGAQRANTEAFFGQGTRLTVV.

The V gene is TRBV6-1, the J gene TRBJ1-5, with D unclear. The CDR3 extends over 14 amino acids. V was pared by 1 base and J by 10 bases, with 14 bases between. Germline V gene sequence: CDR1 MNHNS, CDR2 SASEGT. The DNA for the CDR3 is TGTGCCAGCAGTGAAGTTGGCGCTCTGGGCCCCCAGCATTTT. Translating it yields CASSEVGALGPQHF.

The V gene is TRBV5-1, the J gene TRBJ2-7; possible D gene TRBD2, 7 bases. The CDR3 is made up of 15 amino acids. Trimming removed 2 bases at V and 0 bases at J, with 12 bases between. Germline-derived CDR1 and CDR2 are SGHRS and YFSETQ. The CDR3 DNA follows: TGCGCCAGCAGCTTACAGGGAGGGGGCTCCTACGAGCAGTACTTC. This encodes CASSLQGGGSYEQYF.

This clonotype was observed a few times. The chain joins TRBV14 to TRBJ2-5; possible D gene TRBD2, 5 bases. The CDR3 runs to 12 residues. Per germline, CDR1 SGHDN and CDR2 FVKESK. Trimming took off 1 base at V and 5 bases at J, with 5 bases between the two ends. The CDR3 sequence is CASSQAGETQYF. In nucleotides, the CDR3 is TGTGCCAGCAGCCAAGCGGGGGAGACCCAGTACTTC. The full variable domain, in which reference TRBV14 and TRBJ2-5 provide the parts outside the CDR3, is EAGVTQFPSHSVIEKGQTVTLRCDPISGHDNLYWYRRVMGKEIKFLLHFVKESKQDESGMPNNRFLAERTGGTYSTLKVQPAELEDSGVYFCASSQAGETQYFGPGTRLLVL.

This chain connects TRBV20-1 to TRBJ2-1; 9 nucleotides line up with TRBD2. The CDR3 sequence is 16 residues long. V gave up 0 bases and J gave up 7 bases; unmatched junction bases: 10. CDR1 is DFQATT, CDR2 SNEGSKA, per germline (reference sequence). In nucleotides, the CDR3 is TGCAGTGCTAGAGATCGCTATAGCGGGGGCGTAAATGAGCAGTTCTTC. Amino acid sequence: CSARDRYSGGVNEQFF.

The chain joins TRBV6-6 to TRBJ2-5; D perhaps matches TRBD2 (7 bases). The CDR3 totals 15 residues. The germline gives CDR1 MNHNY, CDR2 SVGAGI (reference sequence). V was cut by 6 bases and J by 4 bases, with 18 bases left in between. The CDR3 sequence is CASSPGGPFRETQYF. In DNA, the CDR3 is TGTGCCAGCAGCCCCGGGGGGCCATTTCGAGAGACCCAGTACTTC.

The gene calls are TRBV3-1 and TRBJ2-1, with 15 bases that match TRBD2. V lost 6 bases to trimming and J lost 3 bases; unmatched junction nucleotides: 6. Germline assignment: CDR1 LGHDT and CDR2 YNNKEL (reference sequence). The CDR3 consists of 17 residues. The CDR3 DNA reads as TGTGCCAGCAGGGGGACGGGACTAGCGGGGGGCTACAATGAGCAGTTCTTC. It yields the protein CASRGTGLAGGYNEQFF.

The chain has TRBV12-3 or TRBV12-4 and TRBJ2-7; D is possibly TRBD2 (6 bases). With 5 bases removed from V and 2 bases from J, the gap between germline ends came to 13 bases. The CDR3 contains 14 residues. The CDR3 sequence: CASSLSGTAYEQYF. CDR3 in DNA: TGTGCCAGCAGTCTCTCCGGGACTGCCTACGAGCAGTACTTC.

The chain is built from TRBV12-3 or TRBV12-4 and TRBJ1-1; D gene uncertain. The CDR3 contains 16 residues. V lost 7 bases and J lost 3, with 21 bases in between. In DNA form, the CDR3 reads TGTGCCAGCACCAATTACCAGACAATGGAGGACACTGAAGCTTTCTTT. It yields the protein CASTNYQTMEDTEAFF.

The rearrangement links TRBV12-3 or TRBV12-4 to TRBJ2-2; 7 nucleotides align to TRBD2. The CDR3 totals 16 residues. J gave up 3 bases and V 2 bases, and 6 bases lay outside the gene matches. CDR3 in DNA: TGTGCCAGCAGTTTAAGAGGGGCGGGGGACACCGGGGAGCTGTTTTTT. Protein: CASSLRGAGDTGELFF.

This clonotype was seen a handful of times. The chain carries TRBV12-3 or TRBV12-4 and TRBJ2-1; 7 nucleotides agree with TRBD2. CDR3 length equals 16 residues. V gave up 0 bases and J gave up 0 bases; unmatched junction bases: 2. CDR3 loop: CASSLAGGPSYNEQFF. CDR3 coding DNA: TGTGCCAGCAGTTTAGCGGGAGGGCCCTCCTACAATGAGCAGTTCTTC.

This chain links TRBV4-1 with TRBJ1-5; D gene ambiguous. The CDR3 loop spans 14 amino acids. Germline V gene lookup returns CDR1 MGHRA and CDR2 YSYEKL. V lost 1 base to trimming and J lost 7 bases, with 11 bases between them. CDR3 sequence: CASSQAKGVQPQHF. CDR3 coding DNA: TGCGCCAGCAGCCAAGCAAAGGGAGTACAGCCCCAGCATTTT.

The chain uses TRBV4-1 and TRBJ2-5; D is uncertain. CDR3 length: 15 residues. The V end lost 0 bases, the J end lost 1 base, and 9 bases lay between the germline ends. Looked up from germline, CDR1 is MGHRA and CDR2 is YSYEKL. This chain's CDR3 is CASSQDLLSQETQYF. CDR3 in DNA: TGCGCCAGCAGCCAAGATCTGTTAAGCCAAGAGACCCAGTACTTC.

The CDR3 region has the DNA TGTGCCAGCAGTTTGGGGGATTCCGAGCAGTACTTC. Residues: CASSLGDSEQYF. The chain employs TRBV12-3 or TRBV12-4 and TRBJ2-7; the D gene could be TRBD1 or TRBD2 (5 bases each). The length of the CDR3 is 12 residues. V lost 3 bases, J lost 6 bases, and 9 bases lay in between.

The chain employs TRBV4-1 and TRBJ1-1; D gene unclear. The CDR3 extends over 17 amino acids. Germline lookup yields CDR1 MGHRA and CDR2 YSYEKL. V lost 3 bases and J 3 bases, leaving 20 bases between the germline ends. DNA of the CDR3: TGCGCCAGCAGCCATGCTTACCAGCTCCGCGAGGACACTGAAGCTTTCTTT. This gives the protein CASSHAYQLREDTEAFF.

This clonotype has a handful of counts. Here the CDR3 reads CASSEGQGDGYTF. For the CDR3, the DNA is TGTGCCAGCAGTGAGGGACAGGGGGATGGCTACACCTTC. The rearrangement uses TRBV2 and TRBJ1-2; 11 bases line up with TRBD1. The germline CDR1 and CDR2 sequences are SNHLY and FYNNEI. J lost 6 bases, V lost 3 bases, and 0 bases had no gene match. The CDR3 is made up of 13 amino acids. The full variable domain, completed using reference TRBV2 and TRBJ1-2, is EPEVTQTPSHQVTQMGQEVILRCVPISNHLYFYWYRQILGQKVEFLVSFYNNEISEKSEIFDDQFSVERPDGSNFTLKIRSTKLEDSAMYFCASSEGQGDGYTFGSGTRLTVV.

The chain employs TRBV7-9 and TRBJ1-1; the D gene is possibly TRBD1 (6 bases). CDR1 is SEHNR, CDR2 FQNEAQ, per germline (reference sequence). The CDR3 extends over 12 amino acids. V was shortened by 3 bases and J by 8 bases, with 10 bases between the two germline ends. CDR3 sequence reads: CASSFWTVEAFF. CDR3 nucleotide sequence: TGTGCCAGCAGCTTCTGGACAGTCGAAGCTTTCTTT.

The chain recombines TRBV20-1 with TRBJ2-3; D is unresolved. The V and J ends lost 5 bases and 1 base respectively, with 10 bases between them. The germline V gene has CDR1 DFQATT and CDR2 SNEGSKA (reference sequence). The CDR3 spans 13 residues. CDR3 loop: CSAVHGRTDTQYF. CDR3 coding DNA: TGCAGTGCTGTACACGGCCGCACAGATACGCAGTATTTT.

The chain joins TRBV12-3 or TRBV12-4 to TRBJ2-5; D is perhaps TRBD2 (5 bases). The J call may be in error: the DNA end matches TRBJ2-7 better. CDR3 length: 14 residues. In DNA, the CDR3 is TGTGCCAGCAGACTTAACGAGGGTCCCTACGAGCAGTACTTC. Protein product: CASRLNEGPYEQYF.

In DNA, the CDR3 is TGCAGCGTTGAAGAAGGGGGACAGGGATCCTTCTTCACAGATACGCAGTATTTT. It yields the protein CSVEEGGQGSFFTDTQYF. The chain uses TRBV29-1 and TRBJ2-3; 9 bases are shared with TRBD1. V lost 0 bases, J lost 2 bases, and 12 bases stayed unmatched. The CDR3 covers 18 residues. Germline V gives CDR1 SQVTM, CDR2 ANQGSEA.

This clonotype has more than one count but fewer than ten. The rearrangement joins TRBV6-1 to TRBJ2-5; D possibly corresponds to TRBD2 (5 bases). The CDR3 extends over 11 amino acids. V shed 8 bases and J shed 6 bases, with 10 bases lying between them. CDR1 and CDR2 from the germline V gene are MNHNS and SASEGT. This chain's CDR3 is CASEWRKTQYF. The CDR3 DNA reads as TGTGCCAGCGAGTGGAGGAAGACCCAGTACTTC.

J is TRBJ2-7 and V is TRBV5-1, with D hard to call. The DNA matches TRBJ2-5 better at its end, which makes the J call doubtful. The germline V gene encodes CDR1 SGHRS and CDR2 YFSETQ. The CDR3 contains 11 residues. The CDR3 DNA follows: TGCGCCAGCAAACTCGGAGAGACCCAGTACTTC. Amino acids: CASKLGETQYF.

The chain is built from TRBV30 and TRBJ2-5, with D possibly being TRBD1 (5 bases). The J call is in doubt because the DNA end fits TRBJ2-7 better. CDR1 is GTSNPN, CDR2 SVGIG, per germline (reference sequence). The CDR3 spans 13 residues. The DNA of the CDR3 is TGTGCCTGGACCCTAGGGGTGCAGACCGAGCAGTACTTC. It specifies CAWTLGVQTEQYF.

In its sample, this clonotype was seen a few times. The CDR3 DNA follows: TGTGCCAGCAGCTTTCTGGGTAGCACAGATACGCAGTATTTT. Its translation: CASSFLGSTDTQYF. The chain joins TRBV11-2 to TRBJ2-3; D is uncertain. V was shortened by 3 bases and J by 0 bases, with 7 bases between the two germline ends. This CDR3 is built from 14 residues. Germline V CDR1 and CDR2: SGHAT, FQNNGV.

V and J are TRBV3-1 and TRBJ1-5; D is unclear. CDR1 is LGHDT, CDR2 YNNKEL, per germline (reference sequence). The V end was cut by 1 base, the J end by 7 bases, with 5 bases between. The CDR3 runs 12 residues. The DNA of the CDR3 is TGTGCCAGCAGCCAAGGGTACCAGCCCCAGCATTTT. Amino acid sequence: CASSQGYQPQHF.

V gene TRBV5-1 combines with J gene TRBJ1-4, with TRBD1 identical over 7 bases. V shed 5 bases, J shed 4 bases, and the junction held 5 bases outside the gene matches. CDR1 and CDR2 from the germline V gene are SGHRS and YFSETQ. This CDR3 is 14 amino acids long. CDR3 sequence (DNA): TGCGCCAGCAGTCCCAGGGGGGATAATGAAAAACTGTTTTTT. Protein: CASSPRGDNEKLFF.